Below, one TCR beta chain is given with its context. Only a few counts were recorded for this clone. Its target antigen remains unknown. No much larger clone exists at a distance of one base, and base qualities are not known. Collaborating institutions collected whole blood in K2EDTA tubes following their own protocols. Collaborator samples were shipped for TCRbeta analysis as frozen whole blood, isolated PBMCs, or DNA extracted from either sample type. This sample was taken from a study of blood T cell repertoires in COVID-19 (dated by TCRdb to the early 2020s). Concerning the study at large: The collaborator samples originated in the United States, Italy and Spain and spanned the acute and convalescent phases of COVID-19. Samples came from the ongoing ImmuneRACE study (first 160 participants) plus 1,254 subjects from 6 global collaborators. Deeply sampled blood TCRbeta repertoires from subjects exposed to, actively infected with, or recovered from COVID-19 were included in the dataset. The sample metadata nearly always contained a de-identified subject ID, COVID-19 status, age in years and sex. HLA class I and class II types, where available, came from metadata supplied by the sample provider rather than from assay-based typing. The prospective study material was composed of cDNA or gDNA derived from T cells, B-cell-depleted T cells, or PBMCs. A freely available public database, intended as a resource for researchers studying the immune response to SARS-CoV-2, is where the repertoires were released.

TCRbeta CDR3 regions were amplified from genomic DNA by means of the immunoSEQ Assay, a bias-controlled multiplex PCR. The original pipeline was this. Within the assay, amplification of reference gene primers was used to estimate how many nucleated cells each sample contained. Sequence reads were collapsed and filtered to measure the absolute abundance of every unique TCRbeta CDR3 rearrangement. For each sample, productive Simpson clonality was calculated by taking the square root of Simpson's diversity index across productive rearrangements. Not all clones reach the TCRdb copy of this immuneACCESS table, which keeps in-frame sequences only. Checked studies attribute under half of the gap to unresolved V genes and leave the rest unexplained. V and J calls and clone size are given by that table; D and trimming were obtained from the DNA. The sample profile shows 150,000 to 200,000 clones; roughly 79% of them were found once. The leading ten clones occupy 17% of the sample.

Overall study outcomes, separate from this receptor: How much clinical and demographic metadata was included differed by source and by participant, and the metadata was provided uncurated.

Looking up the germline V gene yields CDR1 SGHRS and CDR2 YFSETQ. V is cut by 4 bases and J by 3 bases, and the space between the germline ends is 16 bases. The CDR3 holds 15 amino acids from the cysteine to the phenylalanine. The retained sequence is limited to the CDR3, 45 bases, with the frame set at the first base. This clonotype was obtained from a man in his 60s with active or convalescent COVID-19. Recombination connected TRBV5-1 to TRBJ1-1; TRBD1 is a weak D gene call, 6 bases matching. The sequenced sample consisted of peripheral blood. Read as DNA, the sequence is TGCGCCAGCAGCCCGGGCGGGGGCACGGACACTGAAGCTTTCTTT. The translation is CASSPGGGTDTEAFF.